The rows below give T cell receptor beta chains drawn from one sample of a study of cytomegalovirus exposure and HLA in healthy donors. Clones were sequenced by immunoSEQ multiplex PCR, and TCRdb holds only the in-frame ones, with some missing. The table records some 98,000 clones, 81% of them present only once. Material for sequencing was PBMCs. These receptors all come from a middle-aged man in good health and CMV-seronegative. The CDR3 runs from the conserved cysteine through the conserved F or W. D genes are given only for firm matches. The size of a clone is reported for some rows only, either as once, few or many, or as a class for expanded clones.

TRBJ1-1,-,TRBV27,-,CASSLRLRGTEAFF,TGTGCCAGCAGTTTAAGGCTAAGAGGCACTGAAGCTTTCTTT
TRBJ1-1,-,TRBV7-2,-,CASSLALLRDMNTEAFF,TGTGCCAGCAGCTTAGCCCTTCTCCGGGACATGAACACTGAAGCTTTCTTT
TRBJ1-3,few,TRBV5-6,TRBD1,CASTLQGATNTIYF,TGTGCCAGCACCTTACAGGGGGCGACAAACACCATATATTTT
TRBJ2-3,few,TRBV5-4,-,CASSPGTDTQYF,TGTGCCAGCAGTCCGGGAACAGATACGCAGTATTTT
TRBJ1-2,-,TRBV7-9,-,CASNSVFSNYGYTF,TGTGCCAGCAACTCGGTCTTTTCTAACTATGGCTACACCTTC
TRBJ1-1,few,TRBV4-1,-,CASSPPGSNTEAFF,TGCGCCAGCAGCCCGCCTGGGAGTAACACTGAAGCTTTCTTT
TRBJ1-2,-,TRBV7-8,-,CASSLRSVMLGNNYGYTF,TGTGCCAGCAGCTTACGGTCGGTAATGCTAGGAAATAACTATGGCTACACCTTC
TRBJ1-3,few,TRBV4-3,TRBD1,CASSQEGGTGNTIYF,TGCGCCAGCAGCCAAGAAGGGGGCACGGGAAACACCATATATTTT
TRBJ2-7,-,TRBV5-1,TRBD1,CASSLQGRGPYEQYF,TGCGCCAGCAGCTTACAGGGGCGTGGACCCTACGAGCAGTACTTC
TRBJ1-5,-,TRBV6-1,-,CASSEALLRGAGQPQHF,TGTGCCAGCAGTGAAGCGCTTCTCCGGGGGGCGGGTCAGCCCCAGCATTTT
TRBJ1-6,-,TRBV7-2,TRBD1,CASANPQGNLYNSPLHF,TGTGCCAGCGCTAACCCACAGGGGAACCTCTATAATTCACCCCTCCACTTT
TRBJ2-5,-,TRBV9,TRBD2,CASSVDPSGRLETQYF,TGTGCCAGCAGCGTAGATCCTAGCGGACGGTTGGAGACCCAGTACTTC
TRBJ2-5,-,TRBV5-1,TRBD2,CASSSGTSGHYETQYF,TGCGCCAGCAGCTCCGGGACTAGCGGACACTATGAGACCCAGTACTTC
TRBJ2-7,-,TRBV7-6,TRBD2,CASSSAGTSGGEQYF,TGTGCCAGCAGCTCCGCCGGGACTAGCGGGGGAGAGCAGTACTTC
TRBJ2-7,-,TRBV27,-,CASSSAGKVSYEQYF,TGTGCCAGCAGTTCGGCAGGGAAAGTATCCTACGAGCAGTACTTC
TRBJ1-1,-,TRBV5-1,-,CASSLDIRANTEAFF,TGCGCCAGCAGCTTGGATATCAGGGCCAACACTGAAGCTTTCTTT
TRBJ2-5,-,TRBV6-1,-,CASSATAGQATQYF,TGTGCCAGCAGTGCGACGGCCGGTCAGGCAACCCAGTACTTC
TRBJ1-2,-,TRBV10-3,-,CAITGDSFWSGYTF,TGTGCCATCACCGGGGACTCTTTCTGGTCTGGCTACACCTTC
TRBJ2-6,-,TRBV5-1,TRBD1,CASSRDRGSSGANVLTF,TGCGCCAGCAGCCGGGACAGGGGAAGCTCTGGGGCCAACGTCCTGACTTTC
TRBJ1-5,-,TRBV6-5,-,CASSYPQGRRNQPQHF,TGTGCCAGCAGTTACCCCCAGGGCCGCCGCAATCAGCCCCAGCATTTT
TRBJ2-7,-,TRBV5-8,-,CASGRGNYEQYF,TGTGCCAGCGGACGGGGGAACTACGAGCAGTACTTC
TRBJ2-6,once,TRBV9,TRBD1,CASSARTGISSGANVLTF,TGTGCCAGCAGCGCCCGGACAGGGATTAGTTCTGGGGCCAACGTCCTGACTTTC
TRBJ2-3,-,TRBV27,-,CASRSVSADTQYF,TGTGCCAGCAGGTCGGTCTCGGCAGATACGCAGTATTTT
TRBJ2-3,-,TRBV14,-,CASSQGARSDTQYF,TGTGCCAGCAGCCAGGGGGCGAGGTCCGATACGCAGTATTTT
TRBJ2-3,-,TRBV5-4,-,CASSMSADTQYF,TGTGCCAGCAGCATGAGTGCAGATACGCAGTATTTT
TRBJ1-1,-,TRBV11-2,TRBD1,CASSWGTGYEAFF,TGTGCCAGCAGCTGGGGGACAGGGTATGAAGCTTTCTTT
TRBJ2-2,-,TRBV7-9,TRBD1,CSSSPRDRENTGELFF,TGTTCCAGCAGCCCCCGGGACAGGGAGAACACCGGGGAGCTGTTTTTT
TRBJ1-1,-,TRBV6-5,TRBD1,CANSPQGENTEAFF,TGTGCCAACAGTCCGCAGGGGGAAAACACTGAAGCTTTCTTT